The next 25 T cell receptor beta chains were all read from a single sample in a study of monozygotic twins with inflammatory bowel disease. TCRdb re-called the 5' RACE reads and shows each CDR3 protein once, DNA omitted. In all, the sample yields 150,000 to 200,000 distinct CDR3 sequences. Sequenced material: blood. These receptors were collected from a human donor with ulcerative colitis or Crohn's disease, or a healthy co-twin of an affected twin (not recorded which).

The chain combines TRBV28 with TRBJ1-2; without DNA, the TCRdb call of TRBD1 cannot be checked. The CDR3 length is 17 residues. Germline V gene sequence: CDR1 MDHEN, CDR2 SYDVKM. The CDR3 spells CASTPGRTGAFNYGYTF.

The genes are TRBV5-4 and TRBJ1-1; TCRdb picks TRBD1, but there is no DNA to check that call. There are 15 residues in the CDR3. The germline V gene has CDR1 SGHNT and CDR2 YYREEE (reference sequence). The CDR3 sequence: CASSLEGRGRTEAFF. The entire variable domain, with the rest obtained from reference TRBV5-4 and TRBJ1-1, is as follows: ETGVTQSPTHLIKTRGQQVTLRCSSQSGHNTVSWYQQALGQGPQFIFQYYREEENGRGNFPPRFSGLQFPNYSSELNVNALELDDSALYLCASSLEGRGRTEAFFGQGTRLTVV.

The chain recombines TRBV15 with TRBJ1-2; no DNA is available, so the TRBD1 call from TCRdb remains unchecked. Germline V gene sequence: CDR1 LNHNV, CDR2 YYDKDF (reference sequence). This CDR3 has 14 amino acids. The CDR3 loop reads CATSRVPGGSGYTF.

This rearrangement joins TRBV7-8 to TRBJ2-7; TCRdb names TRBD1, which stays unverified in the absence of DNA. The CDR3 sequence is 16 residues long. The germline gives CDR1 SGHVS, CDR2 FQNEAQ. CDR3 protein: CASSLGTGTGLYEQYF.

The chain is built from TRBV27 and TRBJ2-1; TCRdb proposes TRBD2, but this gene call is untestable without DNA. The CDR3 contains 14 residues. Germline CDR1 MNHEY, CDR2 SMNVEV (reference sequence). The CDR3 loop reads CASIAPAGNNEQFF.

CDR3 in amino acids: CASSYFRTGELFF. The V and J genes are TRBV12-3 or TRBV12-4 and TRBJ2-2. The CDR3 contains 13 residues.

CDR3 in amino acids: CASSPQGTPTQYF. This sequence joins TRBV5-1 and TRBJ2-3; TCRdb calls TRBD2, which cannot be checked without DNA. CDR1 SGHRS and CDR2 YFSETQ come from the germline V gene. This CDR3 is 13 amino acids long. Full variable domain (outside the CDR3, taken from reference TRBV5-1 and TRBJ2-3): KAGVTQTPRYLIKTRGQQVTLSCSPISGHRSVSWYQQTPGQGLQFLFEYFSETQRNKGNFPGRFSGRQFSNSRSEMNVSTLELGDSALYLCASSPQGTPTQYFGPGTRLTVL.

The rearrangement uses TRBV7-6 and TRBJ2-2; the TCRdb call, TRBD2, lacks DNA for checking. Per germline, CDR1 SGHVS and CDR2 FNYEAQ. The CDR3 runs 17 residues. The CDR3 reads CASSSHLLAGVDGELFF.

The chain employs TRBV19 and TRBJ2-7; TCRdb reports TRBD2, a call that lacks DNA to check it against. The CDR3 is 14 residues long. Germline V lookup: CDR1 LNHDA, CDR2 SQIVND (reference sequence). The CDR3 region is CASSYGSGRNEQYF.

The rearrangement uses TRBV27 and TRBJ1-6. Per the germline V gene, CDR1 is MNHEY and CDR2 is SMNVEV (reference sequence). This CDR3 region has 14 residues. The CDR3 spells CASSFRSGGSPLHF.

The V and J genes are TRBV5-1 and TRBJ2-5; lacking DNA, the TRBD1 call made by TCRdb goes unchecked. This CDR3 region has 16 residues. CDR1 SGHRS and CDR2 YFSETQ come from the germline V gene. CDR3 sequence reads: CAATTGDRGRQETQYF.

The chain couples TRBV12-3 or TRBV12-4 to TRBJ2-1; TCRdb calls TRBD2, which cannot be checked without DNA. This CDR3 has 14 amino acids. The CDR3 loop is CASSRTSGSDEQFF.

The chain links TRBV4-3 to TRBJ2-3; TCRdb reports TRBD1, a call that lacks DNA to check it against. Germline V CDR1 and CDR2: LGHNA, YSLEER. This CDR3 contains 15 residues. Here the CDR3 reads CASSPRQGSTDTQYF.

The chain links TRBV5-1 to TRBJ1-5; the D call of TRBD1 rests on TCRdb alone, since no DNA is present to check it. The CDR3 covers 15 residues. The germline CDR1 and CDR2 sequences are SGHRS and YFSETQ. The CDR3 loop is CASSLWGVSNQPQHF.

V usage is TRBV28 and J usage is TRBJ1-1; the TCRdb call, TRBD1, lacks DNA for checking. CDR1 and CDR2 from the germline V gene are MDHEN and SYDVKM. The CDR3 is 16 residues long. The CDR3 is CASSSTARGSNTEAFF.

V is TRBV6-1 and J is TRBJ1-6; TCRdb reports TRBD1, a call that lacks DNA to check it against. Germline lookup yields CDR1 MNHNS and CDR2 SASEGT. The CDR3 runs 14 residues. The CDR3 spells CASSQDRVGSPLHF.

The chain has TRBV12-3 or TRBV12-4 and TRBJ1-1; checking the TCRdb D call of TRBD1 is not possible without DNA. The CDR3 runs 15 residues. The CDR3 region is CASRTPLGGNTEAFF.

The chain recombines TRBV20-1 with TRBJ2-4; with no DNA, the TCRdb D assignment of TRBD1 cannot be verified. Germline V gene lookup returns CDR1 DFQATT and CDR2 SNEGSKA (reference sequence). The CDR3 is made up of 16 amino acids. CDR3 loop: CSAPGTQRLAKNIQYF.

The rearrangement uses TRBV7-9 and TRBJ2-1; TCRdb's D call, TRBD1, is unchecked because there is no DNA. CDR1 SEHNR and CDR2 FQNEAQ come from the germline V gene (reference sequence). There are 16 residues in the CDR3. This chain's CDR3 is CASSHPQGAASNEQFF. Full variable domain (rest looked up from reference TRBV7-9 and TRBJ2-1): DTGVSQNPRHKITKRGQNVTFRCDPISEHNRLYWYRQTLGQGPEFLTYFQNEAQLEKSRLLSDRFSAERPKGSFSTLEIQRTEQGDSAMYLCASSHPQGAASNEQFFGPGTRLTVL.

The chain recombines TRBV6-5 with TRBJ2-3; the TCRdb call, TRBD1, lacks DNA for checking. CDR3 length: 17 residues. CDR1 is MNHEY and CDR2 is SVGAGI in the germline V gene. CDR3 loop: CASSSMLTGLGEDTQYF.

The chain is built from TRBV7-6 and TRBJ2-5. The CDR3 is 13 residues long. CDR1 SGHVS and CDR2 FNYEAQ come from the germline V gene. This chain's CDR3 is CASSSTERETQYF.

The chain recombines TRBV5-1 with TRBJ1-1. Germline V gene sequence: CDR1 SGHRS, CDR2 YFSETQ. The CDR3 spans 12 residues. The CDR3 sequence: CASSQRDTEAFF.

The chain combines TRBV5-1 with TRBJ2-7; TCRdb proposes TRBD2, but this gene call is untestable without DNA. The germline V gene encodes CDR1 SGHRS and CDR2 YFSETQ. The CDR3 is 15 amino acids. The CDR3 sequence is CASSEGLAETYEQYF.

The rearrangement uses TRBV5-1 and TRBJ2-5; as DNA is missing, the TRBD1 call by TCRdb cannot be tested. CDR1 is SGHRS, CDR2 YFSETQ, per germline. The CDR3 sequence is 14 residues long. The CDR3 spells CTSSSGGALETQYF.

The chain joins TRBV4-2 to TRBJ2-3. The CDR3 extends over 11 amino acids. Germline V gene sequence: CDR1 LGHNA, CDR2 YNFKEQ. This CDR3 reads CASSLHGFRYF.